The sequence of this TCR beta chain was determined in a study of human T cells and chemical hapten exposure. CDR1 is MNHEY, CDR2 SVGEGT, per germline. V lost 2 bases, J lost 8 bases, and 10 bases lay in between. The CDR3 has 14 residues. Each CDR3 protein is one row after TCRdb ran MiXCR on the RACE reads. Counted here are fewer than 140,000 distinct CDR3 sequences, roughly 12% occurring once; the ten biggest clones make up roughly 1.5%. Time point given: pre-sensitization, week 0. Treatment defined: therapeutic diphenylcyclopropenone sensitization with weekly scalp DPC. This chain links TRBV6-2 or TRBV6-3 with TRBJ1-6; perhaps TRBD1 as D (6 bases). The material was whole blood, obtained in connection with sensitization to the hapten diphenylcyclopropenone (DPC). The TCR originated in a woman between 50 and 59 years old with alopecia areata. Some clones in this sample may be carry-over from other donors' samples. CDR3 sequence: CASSYQGLDSPLHF. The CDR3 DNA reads TGTGCCAGCAGTTACCAGGGGCTGGATTCACCCCTCCACTTT.